This TCR beta chain was found in a study of cytomegalovirus exposure and HLA in healthy donors (dated by TCRdb to the late 2010s). A note on the overall study: An earlier analysis of approximately 640 of the donors reported more than 250 Gb of sequence data and about 100 million unique TCR beta sequences from around 200 million T cells. Roughly 300 gigabases of sequencing data and approximately 93 million unique TCR sequences were included in an early release covering around 650 HLA-typed donors. Of the 300 to 450 genotyped donors, approximately 83% fell in the genetic ancestry cluster associated with self-reported Caucasian donors. The study aimed to test whether cataloging public T cell receptors could reveal signatures of past pathogen exposure. The study used immunosequencing to profile the T cell repertoires of 666 subjects and linked those repertoires to cytomegalovirus serostatus. Besides the first cohort of under 700 subjects, a separate validation cohort made up of over a hundred different subjects was used. High-throughput TCR immunosequencing, statistical association of individual TCRs with disease status, and machine learning were combined to predict cytomegalovirus infection status. A later analysis re-analyzed previously published TCR beta repertoires from 660 or so donors and added high-resolution HLA genotyping to study TCR occurrence patterns. The later analysis used no new phenotypic data to find candidate immune exposures, relying instead on TCR beta sequences and their occurrence across donors. In an earlier analysis of a few hundred of the donors, high-throughput TCR beta sequencing was used to judge whether each TCR beta V gene segment behaved as functional or pseudogenic. Donor age, sex, ethnicity and CMV serostatus were collected together with the repertoire data. Genome-wide SNP genotypes for about 60% of the roughly 670 donors were used in a later genetic analysis, which treated that subset as a discovery cohort. All discovery cohort repertoires had been generated using a single sequencing platform. Class I and class II HLA loci were covered by the typing at four-digit resolution. Typing coverage differed by locus: A, B, C, DRB1 and DQB1 were typed in about 620-640 donors, DQA1 in approximately 520, DPA1 in 600 to 610, and DPB1 in 450 to 480. Because of strong linkage in the cohort, roughly five DR-DQ haplotypes were treated as single units for association and clustering. Among around 400 genotyped donors of the cohort, an average of approximately 250,000 unique TCR beta nucleotide sequences were sequenced per donor, roughly 18% of them non-productive. Study-level results and caveats: In a later analysis, some 17,000 TCR beta sequences were associated with specific HLA alleles at a false discovery rate of 0.05. In a later genetic analysis, fewer N-insertions in productive TCRs were reported among donors in an Asian-associated ancestry cluster than the roughly 640-donor mean. The sequencing pipeline was judged likely to have produced a cluster of highly shared sequence variants as a technical artifact. In an earlier analysis of 500 to 650 of the donors, most TCR beta V segments appeared in productive rearrangements about 87% or about 30% of the time, broadly matching IMGT annotations. When HLA alleles, especially DR and DQ, strongly co-occurred, TCR associations were difficult to assign to individual alleles. A later analysis reported that several top co-occurrence clusters appeared linked to parvovirus B19, influenza, CMV and Epstein-Barr virus. This cohort had only TCR beta chains sequenced, and the lack of alpha or paired-chain data limited which features could be detected. It was suggested by the authors that the approach could potentially be generalized to other disease states and immunological phenotypes. According to a later analysis, TCR association rates differed among HLA loci, with DRB1 alleles showing the most associated TCRs and HLA-C alleles showing the fewest. Sequencing depth was assumed to be roughly uniform across donors in the presence/absence analyses, though that assumption may not hold. In a later analysis, HLA-associated TCR beta chains were found to be more clonally expanded and to have lower generation probabilities than equally common non-associated chains. A further reported finding was that TCR beta sequences accurately predicted the HLA-A and HLA-B alleles for most subjects in the first cohort. Because some donors lacked HLA typing at each locus, the association tests relied only on the typed subset. The study listed 150 to 200 TCR beta chains as associated with cytomegalovirus. The classifier was reported to diagnose cytomegalovirus status with high specificity and sensitivity in both the original cohort and the validation cohort. CMV serostatus was the only immune exposure information available for the cohort. Across donors, most TCR sequences were observed very rarely, whereas some public TCRs were present in many individuals. The earlier analysis of 587 of the donors excluded some 16 rarely observed V segments, including chromosome 9 orphons, because counts were too low. According to a later analysis, most CMV-associated TCR beta chains appeared to be HLA-restricted, and the HLA associations seemed to be driven largely by CMV exposure. A few of the identified cytomegalovirus-associated TCR beta chains were confirmed in vitro to be specific for cytomegalovirus antigens. Correlated functional status among segregating V segments might be attributable to linkage disequilibrium, but an unknown experimental factor could not be ruled out. V-gene and J-gene trimming of TCR beta chains was associated with a missense DCLRE1C variant in a later genetic analysis, and the association was replicated in an independent cohort. The 87-base-pair reads could not distinguish some IMGT-functional V segments, including TRBV6-2 and TRBV6-3, so those segments were excluded.

V and J are truncated by 3 bases and 2 bases respectively, leaving an intervening sequence of 4 bases. The CDR3 covers 13 residues, taking in both the cysteine and the phenylalanine. Here the CDR3 DNA is all that survives: 39 bases in frame from base 1. The germline V gene encodes CDR1 SEHNR and CDR2 FQNEAQ (reference sequence). Library preparation used the immunoSEQ multiplex PCR assay. A mixture of 60 forward primers for TCR Vbeta segments and 13 reverse primers for TCR Jbeta segments was used in the multiplex PCR. The CDR3 region of rearranged TCR beta genes was amplified from genomic DNA by a multiplex PCR assay. The Illumina HiSeq System was used to sequence the amplified TCR beta libraries as 87-base-pair reads. The source study handled its data this way. Across the 500 to 850 repertoires, a later analysis counted tens of millions of unique TCR beta chains, around 11 million of which were shared by at least two donors. Raw reads were error-corrected and collapsed into unique sequences with a nearest-neighbor algorithm that merged closely related sequences to remove PCR and sequencing errors. V, D and J gene segments were assigned by aligning CDR3 sequences to IMGT reference sequences. Each retained sequence needed at least a six-nucleotide match to both a V gene segment and a J gene segment. Rearrangements were called productive when the CDR3 lacked stop codons and stayed in frame with V and J; all others were non-productive. CDR3 was defined by IMGT convention, running from the second conserved V-encoded cysteine to the conserved J-encoded phenylalanine. The earlier analysis of around 640 of the donors excluded sequences that lacked an unambiguous match to a single V gene segment. In an earlier analysis of approximately 560 of the donors, a V segment was called functional when productive rearrangements were above 56.7%, and segregating when the standard deviation between donors exceeded 5%. A statistical classification framework was built for diagnosing cytomegalovirus status from the catalog of TCR beta chain sequences. In a later analysis, TCR nucleotide sequences were compared against IMGT/GENE-DB human TR gene sequences so that V and J genes could be assigned. A later analysis assigned CDR3 sequences and most-parsimonious VDJ recombination scenarios with the TCRdist pipeline. In a later analysis, every TCR beta chain was defined by the combination of its CDR3 amino acid sequence and its V-gene family, and reads without a unique V-gene family were dropped. As a way to deal with suspected cross-contamination and a sequencing artifact, a later analysis dropped over 550 nucleotide sequences that were highly shared and had low generation probability. In a later analysis, a clonal expansion index was calculated for each public chain from normalized within-repertoire ranks of inferred template counts. Generation probabilities in a later analysis came from a VDJ recombination model fitted to out-of-frame rearrangements, and those results were checked against IGoR. In a later analysis, TCR-TCR, TCR-HLA and TCR-CMV co-occurrence was scored with hypergeometric tests, and a repertoire-size bias correction was applied to TCR pairs. A later analysis estimated false discovery rates by permuting HLA or CMV assignments 20 times. A later analysis grouped co-occurring TCRs with DBSCAN, adding TCRdist sequence similarity when clustering within HLA-allele-positive subsets. Repertoires with fewer than 30,000 or more than 120,000 public chains were left out of co-occurrence clustering, as were a handful of repertoires with anomalous nucleotide sharing. The table was pulled from immuneACCESS by TCRdb, which kept in-frame rearrangements only. Such tables lose some clones; where checked, under half of the loss comes from unresolved V genes, and the rest has no known cause. That table is the source of V, J and clone size, and D and trimming were worked out from the DNA. The sample profile shows 100,000 to 150,000 clones; approximately 78% of them were found once. The ten largest clonotypes hold less than 4.5% of the sample.

The cohort consisted of 600 or so healthy bone marrow donors. At the time of sampling, every cohort member was nominally healthy, though immune exposures that went unrecorded were likely present. The donor tested CMV seronegative and was one of the 352 seronegative cohort members. A peripheral blood sample was collected from each donor, and TCR beta sequencing was performed on peripheral blood mononuclear cells. Genomic DNA extraction from the blood cell samples was performed with the Qiagen DNeasy Blood Extraction Kit. Details on this clone: Which antigen it targets is not known. Nothing much larger sits one base from this clone, and base qualities are not available.

The receptor was isolated from a man aged 35-49 years in good health and CMV-seronegative. Material: PBMCs. This chain is built from TRBV7-9 and TRBJ1-4; no D gene call is confident. The sequence in DNA is TGTGCCAGCAGCTTCAGTACTAATGAAAAACTGTTTTTT. Its product reads: CASSFSTNEKLFF.